This T cell receptor (beta chain) was sequenced for a study of blood T cell repertoires in COVID-19. Overall study context: The study drew acute and convalescent COVID-19 samples from the United States, Italy and Spain. PBMCs, B-cell-depleted T cells, or T cells provided the cDNA or gDNA that made up the material.

Methods used by the authors: By means of reference gene primer amplification, nucleated cell counts were estimated. Some clones are missing from TCRdb's copy, which holds only in-frame ones; the method was immunoSEQ multiplex PCR. V and J calls and clone size are as listed in that table; D and trimming were resolved from the DNA. The sample contains roughly 290,000 clones, more than 70% of which appear only once. This CDR3 contains 14 residues. The germline V gene encodes CDR1 LNHNV and CDR2 YYDKDF (reference sequence). V dropped 1 base and J dropped 4 bases, with 10 bases sitting between them. In this sample, this clone turned up once.

Specimen: peripheral blood. The chain recombines TRBV15 with TRBJ1-1; the D is unclear. The receptor was isolated from a woman aged 50 to 65 who had recovered from COVID-19. The DNA for the CDR3 is TGTGCCACCAGCAGAGCGAGGGATGGCACTGAAGCTTTCTTT. Amino acid sequence: CATSRARDGTEAFF.